These T cell receptor beta chains were read from a single sample in a study of T cells in Graves' hyperthyroidism and ophthalmopathy. Via MiXCR, TCRdb re-called the multiplex PCR reads, giving one row per CDR3 protein. The data contain under 800,000 distinct CDR3 sequences, 13% to 15% of them singletons. Sequences were obtained from blood. The source is a woman aged 18-35 years with Graves' hyperthyroidism. CDR3s include the opening cysteine and the closing phenylalanine or tryptophan. Fields, in order: V gene, CDR3 length, clone size, J gene, D gene, CDR3 DNA, CDR3 protein. The D gene is left open where the match is weak. Clone size is stated in some rows and not others, as once, few, many or a class when expanded.

TRBV11-2	19	many	TRBJ2-1	TRBD2	TGTGCCAGCAGCCACCCCCGACTAGCGGGAGGCCGAGACTACAATGAGCAGTTCTTC	CASSHPRLAGGRDYNEQFF
TRBV5-1	15	few	TRBJ2-5	TRBD2	TGCGCCAGCAGCTTGGTTCTAGCGGGACAAGAGACCCAGTACTTC	CASSLVLAGQETQYF
TRBV12-3/TRBV12-4	12	many	TRBJ1-1	-	TGTGCCAGCAGTTTAAGCCAGTCTGAAGCTTTCTTT	CASSLSQSEAFF
TRBV15	14	many	TRBJ2-2	-	TGTGCCAGCACCACGACAGGGAACACCGGGGAGCTGTTTTTT	CASTTTGNTGELFF
TRBV27	14	few	TRBJ2-2	-	TGTGCCAGCATGGGGGTGCCTGACACCGGGGAGCTGTTTTTT	CASMGVPDTGELFF
TRBV18	17	many	TRBJ2-3	-	TGTGCCAGCTCAGCGACGAGAGCCAACCTCGAAACAGATACGCAGTATTTT	CASSATRANLETDTQYF
TRBV24-1	15	few	TRBJ2-5	TRBD2	TGTGCCACCAGCTTTACGGGACTAGCGGAAGAGACCCAGTACTTC	CATSFTGLAEETQYF
TRBV11-3	14	many	TRBJ2-7	TRBD2	TGTGCCAGCAGCCTGACTAGCGGGAGGTACGAGCAGTACTTC	CASSLTSGRYEQYF
TRBV14	18	-	TRBJ2-1	TRBD2	TGTGCCAGCAGCCAAGAACTGGCGGGAGGTCCCTCCTACAATGAGCAGTTCTTC	CASSQELAGGPSYNEQFF
TRBV6-2/TRBV6-3	14	few	TRBJ1-1	TRBD1	TGTGCCAGCAGACTTAACAGGGGGCACACTGAAGCTTTCTTT	CASRLNRGHTEAFF
TRBV10-1	16	many	TRBJ2-3	-	TGCGCCAGCAGTGCCCGGGGCCCACCGAGCACAGATACGCAGTATTTT	CASSARGPPSTDTQYF
TRBV19	14	few	TRBJ2-3	-	TGTGCCAGTAGTATAATGAGCTCCACAGATACGCAGTATTTT	CASSIMSSTDTQYF
TRBV11-2	18	-	TRBJ2-4	TRBD2	TGTGCCAGCAGCTCCGGACTAGCGGGGGCAGCTGCCAAAAACATTCAGTACTTC	CASSSGLAGAAAKNIQYF
TRBV2	14	many	TRBJ2-7	TRBD2	TGTGCCAGCAGTGACCAGCGGGGTCCCTACGAGCAGTACTTC	CASSDQRGPYEQYF
TRBV12-3/TRBV12-4	17	-	TRBJ1-1	-	TGTGCCAGCAGTTTAAGGATGGGGGACGGGGAGAACACTGAAGCTTTCTTT	CASSLRMGDGENTEAFF
TRBV4-1	16	-	TRBJ2-7	-	TGCGCCAGCAGCCAGGCCTTGGACAGCTTCTCCTACGAGCAGTACTTC	CASSQALDSFSYEQYF
TRBV4-2	17	-	TRBJ2-1	TRBD2	TGTGCCAGCAGCCAAGAAAATATGGGACTAGCGGGAGAAGAGCAGTTCTTC	CASSQENMGLAGEEQFF
TRBV18	12	-	TRBJ2-7	TRBD1	TGTGCCAGCTCAGCCAACAGGGGCGAGCAGTACTTC	CASSANRGEQYF
TRBV12-3/TRBV12-4	15	many	TRBJ2-7	TRBD1	TGTGCCAGCAGCCTTTCAGGGGGATTGTACTACGAGCAGTACTTC	CASSLSGGLYYEQYF
TRBV3-1	15	-	TRBJ2-5	-	TGTGCCAGCAGCCAAGATCTAGAGACACAAGAGACCCAGTACTTC	CASSQDLETQETQYF
TRBV7-2	13	many	TRBJ2-1	-	TGTGCCAGCAGCTTATTCCGGGGAAATGAGCAGTTCTTC	CASSLFRGNEQFF
TRBV7-9	18	-	TRBJ2-1	TRBD1	TGTGCCAGCAGCTTAACTTGGGGATTCGGACAGGGAGACAATGAGCAGTTCTTC	CASSLTWGFGQGDNEQFF
TRBV24-1	15	many	TRBJ2-5	-	TGTGCCACCAGTGATTTGCAGGGGGGACAAGAGACCCAGTACTTC	CATSDLQGGQETQYF
TRBV2	15	many	TRBJ1-6	-	TGTGCCAGCAGTGTTCGGCCTAAACCCAATTCACCCCTCCACTTT	CASSVRPKPNSPLHF
TRBV27	15	few	TRBJ2-4	-	TGTGCCAGCATGAAGACCGGACTAGCCAAAAACATTCAGTACTTC	CASMKTGLAKNIQYF
TRBV6-1	15	many	TRBJ2-7	TRBD2	TGTGCCAGCAGTTTTAGACTAGCGGGAGGCTACGAGCAGTACTTC	CASSFRLAGGYEQYF
TRBV11-2	15	many	TRBJ2-5	-	TGTGCCAGCAGCCGTGGTGCTCGTGGTCAAGAGACCCAGTACTTC	CASSRGARGQETQYF
TRBV7-9	16	few	TRBJ2-7	TRBD1	TGTGCCAGCAGCCTCATCGACAGGGTAAGCTCCTACGGGCAGTACTTC	CASSLIDRVSSYGQYF
TRBV6-2/TRBV6-3	16	many	TRBJ2-3	TRBD1	TGTGCCAGCAACCTACCAGGGGGCAGAAGCACAGATACGCAGTATTTT	CASNLPGGRSTDTQYF
TRBV20-1	13	many	TRBJ2-7	-	TGCAGTGCTAGAGATTTGGCCAGCTACGAGCAGTACTTC	CSARDLASYEQYF
TRBV11-2	13	many	TRBJ1-6	-	TGTGCCAGCAGCTCCATGGGGATTTCACCCCTCCACTTT	CASSSMGISPLHF
TRBV3-1	17	many	TRBJ1-2	-	TGTGCCAGCAGCCAAGCGGGCGTAACACAGGTCTACTATGGCTACACCTTC	CASSQAGVTQVYYGYTF
TRBV14	14	many	TRBJ2-4	-	TGTGCCAGCAGCCTCTCGGCTAGCCGAAACATTCAGTACTTC	CASSLSASRNIQYF
TRBV15	14	many	TRBJ1-5	-	TGTGCCACGAGGGAGGGTATCAGCAATCAGCCCCAGCATTTT	CATREGISNQPQHF
TRBV4-3	16	many	TRBJ2-5	TRBD1	TGCGCCAGCAGCCTATACAGGGACAGGGTACAAGAGACCCAGTACTTC	CASSLYRDRVQETQYF
TRBV29-1	12	-	TRBJ2-5	TRBD2	TGCAGCGTTCGAGCGGGAGGGGAGACCCAGTACTTC	CSVRAGGETQYF
TRBV27	17	many	TRBJ2-1	TRBD1	TGTGCCAGCAGCTTACTCCCGGGACAGGGTCCCTACAATGAGCAGTTCTTC	CASSLLPGQGPYNEQFF
TRBV7-9	14	-	TRBJ2-7	TRBD1	TGTGCCAACAGGAAGGACAGGGCAACCTACGAGCAGTACTTC	CANRKDRATYEQYF
TRBV6-1	13	-	TRBJ2-1	-	TGTGCCAGCAGTGGGACGGCCGAGAACGAGCAGTTCTTC	CASSGTAENEQFF
TRBV4-1	16	few	TRBJ1-5	TRBD1	TGCGCCAGCAGTGGCCCTAGACAGGGGTTTGTGCAGCCCCAGCATTTT	CASSGPRQGFVQPQHF
TRBV2	11	few	TRBJ2-5	-	TGTACCAGCAATCCCGGGGCAACCAAGTACTTC	CTSNPGATKYF
TRBV6-1	13	-	TRBJ2-3	-	TGTGCCAGCAGTTACGAAGGAGGAGTCGTGCAGTATTTT	CASSYEGGVVQYF
TRBV29-1	14	few	TRBJ1-2	-	TGCAGCGTTGTGCCCCCAGATAAAAACTATGGCTACACCTTC	CSVVPPDKNYGYTF
TRBV11-3	12	-	TRBJ2-7	-	TGTGCCAGCAGCCCGCCCGCGGGCGGGCGGTACTTC	CASSPPAGGRYF
TRBV28	13	-	TRBJ2-2	TRBD2	TGTGCCAGCAGTAGACTAGCTGTCGGGGAGCTGTTTTTT	CASSRLAVGELFF
TRBV20-1	15	-	TRBJ2-3	TRBD2	TGCAGTGCTTACCCTCTAGCGGAGATCACAGATACGCAGTATTTT	CSAYPLAEITDTQYF
TRBV15	18	many	TRBJ2-7	TRBD1	TGTGCCACCAGCAAAGAGCCTGGGGAACAGGGGGCTACCTACGAGCAGTACTTC	CATSKEPGEQGATYEQYF
TRBV12-3/TRBV12-4	16	many	TRBJ2-1	TRBD2	TGTGCCAGCAGTGCCGGGACTAGCGGGGGGATGGTAGAGCAGTTCTTC	CASSAGTSGGMVEQFF
TRBV6-2/TRBV6-3	15	-	TRBJ2-3	TRBD1	TGTGCCAGCAAACCCGACAGGGGTGGCACAGATACGCAGTATTTT	CASKPDRGGTDTQYF
TRBV7-9	15	few	TRBJ1-1	-	TGTGCCAGCAGCCCCTGGCGGGGGGTGAACACTGAAGCTTTCTTT	CASSPWRGVNTEAFF
TRBV6-6	15	many	TRBJ1-1	TRBD1	TGTGCCAGCAGTTACCGGACAGGGGGCAACACTGAAGCTTTCTTT	CASSYRTGGNTEAFF
TRBV6-5	15	many	TRBJ1-4	-	TGTGCCAGCAGTTACTCACGAGGGGTTGCTGAAAAACTGTTTTTT	CASSYSRGVAEKLFF
TRBV7-2	16	many	TRBJ2-7	TRBD2	TGTGCCAGCAGCCGGACTAGCGATCTGCGCTCCTACGAGCAGTACTTC	CASSRTSDLRSYEQYF
TRBV3-1	15	few	TRBJ2-3	TRBD2	TGTGCCAGCAGCCCACGGGACTACCGCTCAGATACGCAGTATTTT	CASSPRDYRSDTQYF
TRBV6-1	13	-	TRBJ1-1	TRBD1	TGTGCCAGCGGCAGGACAGGGGTTTTTGAAGCTTTCTTT	CASGRTGVFEAFF
TRBV20-1	14	many	TRBJ1-1	-	TGCAGTGCTAGGAGTGGGGGTCTCGATACTGAAGCTTTCTTT	CSARSGGLDTEAFF
TRBV20-1	12	many	TRBJ2-7	-	TGCAGTGCCAAAACGGATACCTACGAGCAGTACTTC	CSAKTDTYEQYF
TRBV18	16	many	TRBJ2-1	-	TGTGCCAGCTCACCACAGCATACCGCCGGATACAATGAGCAGTTCTTC	CASSPQHTAGYNEQFF
TRBV20-1	14	few	TRBJ2-1	TRBD1	TGCAGTGCCCGGACGACAGGGGTCTACAATGAGCAGTTCTTC	CSARTTGVYNEQFF
TRBV27	15	-	TRBJ1-4	-	TGTGCCAGCAGGGTGTCAGGGGCAACTAATGAAGAACTGTTTTTT	CASRVSGATNEELFF